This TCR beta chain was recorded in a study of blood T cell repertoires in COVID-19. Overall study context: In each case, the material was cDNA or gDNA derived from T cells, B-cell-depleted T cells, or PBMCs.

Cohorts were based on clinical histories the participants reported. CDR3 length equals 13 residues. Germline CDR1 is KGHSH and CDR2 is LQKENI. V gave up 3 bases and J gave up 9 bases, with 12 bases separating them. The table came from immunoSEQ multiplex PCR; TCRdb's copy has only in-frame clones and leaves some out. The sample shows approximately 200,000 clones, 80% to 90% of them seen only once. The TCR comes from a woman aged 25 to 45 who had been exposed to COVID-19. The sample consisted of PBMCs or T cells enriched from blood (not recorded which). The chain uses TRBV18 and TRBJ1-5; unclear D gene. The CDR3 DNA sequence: TGTGCCAGCTCACCCTCAAACAGCGGGCCCCAGCATTTT. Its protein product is CASSPSNSGPQHF.